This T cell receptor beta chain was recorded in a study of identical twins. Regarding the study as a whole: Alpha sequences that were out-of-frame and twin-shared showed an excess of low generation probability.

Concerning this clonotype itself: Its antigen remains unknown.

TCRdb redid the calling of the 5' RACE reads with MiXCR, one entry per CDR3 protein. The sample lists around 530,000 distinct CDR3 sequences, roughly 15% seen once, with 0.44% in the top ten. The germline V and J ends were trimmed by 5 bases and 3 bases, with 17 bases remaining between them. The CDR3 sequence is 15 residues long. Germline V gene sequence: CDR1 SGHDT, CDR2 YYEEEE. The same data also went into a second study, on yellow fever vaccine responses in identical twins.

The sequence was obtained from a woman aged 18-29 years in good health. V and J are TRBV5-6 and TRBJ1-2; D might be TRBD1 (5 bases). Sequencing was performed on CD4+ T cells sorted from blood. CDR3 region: CASRPLPGDYYGYTF. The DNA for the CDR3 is TGTGCCAGCAGGCCCTTACCGGGGGACTACTATGGCTACACCTTC.